Each of the 6 T cell receptor beta chains below was sequenced from the same sample in a study of CD8 T cells in Susac syndrome. Random-hexamer reverse transcription was applied to roughly 0.5 to 1 ug RNA. TCRdb itself ran the immunoSEQ multiplex PCR reads through MiXCR, one entry per CDR3 protein. Of roughly 220,000 distinct CDR3 sequences listed, about 94% are singletons. The sequencing sample was made of CD4+ T cells from PBMCs. These receptors were taken from a human donor with Susac syndrome.

V is TRBV10-3 and J is TRBJ1-1, with D maybe TRBD1 (6 bases). The germline gives CDR1 ENHRY, CDR2 SYGVKD. The CDR3 spans 15 residues. Trimming removed 2 bases at V and 5 bases at J, with 15 bases between. Here the CDR3 DNA reads TGTGCCATCAGTGAGCTCACAGGGAGGGAAACTGAAGCTTTCTTT. The encoded protein is CAISELTGRETEAFF.

This sequence joins TRBV7-2 and TRBJ2-5, with D perhaps TRBD2 (5 bases). The CDR3 contains 14 residues. The V end was cut by 5 bases, the J end by 5 bases, with 15 bases between. The V gene's germline CDR1 is SGHTA and CDR2 FQGNSA. CDR3 sequence (DNA): TGTGCCAGCAGCAGGGAGCCACCACCGGAGACCCAGTACTTC. Translation gives CASSREPPPETQYF.

V usage is TRBV20-1 and J usage is TRBJ2-5; TRBD2 matches 8 bases. Germline CDR1 and CDR2: DFQATT and SNEGSKA (reference sequence). This CDR3 contains 14 residues. J gave up 5 bases and V 4 bases, and 9 bases lay outside the gene matches. The CDR3 spells CSAKSTSGLETQYF. CDR3 sequence (DNA): TGCAGTGCTAAGTCCACTAGCGGACTGGAGACCCAGTACTTC.

CDR3 DNA: TGCAGTGCGATTCAGGGCCTAATCTATGGCTACACCTTC. Protein product: CSAIQGLIYGYTF. The chain employs TRBV20-1 and TRBJ1-2; tentatively, D is TRBD1 (5 bases). This CDR3 spans 13 amino acids. The germline V gene has CDR1 DFQATT and CDR2 SNEGSKA (reference sequence). V was cut by 6 bases and J by 4 bases, with 15 bases left in between.

The chain carries TRBV7-3 and TRBJ2-6; the D is unclear. CDR3 length: 15 residues. V lost 2 bases and J lost 2, with 7 bases in between. CDR1 and CDR2 (germline): SGHTA, FQGTGA. The CDR3, as DNA: TGTGCCAGCAGCTTAGGTCCAGCTGGGGCCAACGTCCTGACTTTC. It is translated as CASSLGPAGANVLTF.

The chain is built from TRBV28 and TRBJ1-1, with D unclear. Per the germline V gene, CDR1 is MDHEN and CDR2 is SYDVKM. With 8 bases removed from V and 1 base from J, the gap between germline ends came to 5 bases. The CDR3 consists of 11 residues. The CDR3 is CASCSNTEAFF. CDR3 sequence (DNA): TGTGCCAGCTGCTCGAACACTGAAGCTTTCTTT.